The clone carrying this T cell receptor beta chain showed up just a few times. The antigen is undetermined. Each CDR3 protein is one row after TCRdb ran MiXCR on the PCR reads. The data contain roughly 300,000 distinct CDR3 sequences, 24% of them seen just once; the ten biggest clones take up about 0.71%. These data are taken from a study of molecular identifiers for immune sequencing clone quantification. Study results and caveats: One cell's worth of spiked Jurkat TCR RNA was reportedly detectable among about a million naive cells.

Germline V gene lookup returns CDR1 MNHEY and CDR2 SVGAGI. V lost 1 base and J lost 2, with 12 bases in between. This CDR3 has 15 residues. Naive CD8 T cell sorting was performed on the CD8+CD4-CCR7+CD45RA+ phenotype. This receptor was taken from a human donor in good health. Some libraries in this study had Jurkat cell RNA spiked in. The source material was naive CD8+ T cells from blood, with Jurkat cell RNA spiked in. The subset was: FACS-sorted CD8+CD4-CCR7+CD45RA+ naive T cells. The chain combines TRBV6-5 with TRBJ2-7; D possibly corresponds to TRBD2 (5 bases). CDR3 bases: TGTGCCAGCAGTTACTGGAGCGGAGGTACCTACGAGCAGTACTTC. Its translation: CASSYWSGGTYEQYF.